This is a list of T cell receptor beta chains from one sample in a study of shared clonotypes between healthy human individuals. TCRdb keeps only in-frame clones here, not all; method: immunoSEQ multiplex PCR. This table holds about 2 million clones, 85% to 95% found once. Sequenced sample: naive CD4+ T cells sorted from blood. The receptors shown here come from a man aged 18 to 30 in good health. The conserved cysteine and the conserved F or W are not part of the CDR3 here.

V	J	length	CDR3
TRBV27	TRBJ1-1	12	ASSWGKMNTEAF
TRBV6-1	TRBJ1-6	18	ASSETGPTPGSSYNSPLH
TRBV10-3	TRBJ1-6	11	ASCRAQNSPLH
TRBV28	TRBJ2-7	11	ASRLTGAYEQY
TRBV5-4	TRBJ1-2	12	ASKSSTGVYGYT
TRBV9	TRBJ1-2	12	ASSVTGANYGYT
TRBV7-9	TRBJ2-1	13	ASSMDLGSYNEQF
TRBV6-1	TRBJ1-1	9	ASSNQVSAF
TRBV6-1	TRBJ2-7	13	ASRGPGVLRYEQY
TRBV7-8	TRBJ2-5	15	ASSEKQHVFGEETQY
TRBV7-9	TRBJ1-1	10	ASSDANTEAF
TRBV2	TRBJ1-2	13	ASSEGAGARYGYT
TRBV7-8	TRBJ2-7	11	ASSLALSWDQY
TRBV5-8	TRBJ1-4	13	ASSWVPATNEKLF
TRBV7-6	TRBJ2-2	13	ASSFGRSHTGELF
TRBV5-7	TRBJ2-3	14	ASAARRDRATDTQY
TRBV6-5	TRBJ2-4	10	ASSYSSRVWY
TRBV4-1	TRBJ2-1	12	ASSRPERNNEQF
TRBV25-1	TRBJ2-4	11	ASSLAAANIQY
TRBV15	TRBJ2-1	13	ATSSSATGASEQF
TRBV18	TRBJ1-1	13	ASSGNRGAGTEAF
TRBV2	TRBJ2-7	11	ASRQRNDYEQY
TRBV6-6	TRBJ1-3	13	ASSYQWSSGNTIY
TRBV6-5	TRBJ1-2	12	ASRSRGYGDGYT
TRBV9	TRBJ2-5	12	ASSSGTSEETQY
TRBV18	TRBJ1-5	14	ASSPAGTGGNQPQH
TRBV2	TRBJ1-5	13	ASSVDRAGNQPQH
TRBV6-1	TRBJ1-3	15	ASSEEGGRLGGNTIY
TRBV18	TRBJ2-7	10	ASSPEVYEQY
TRBV27	TRBJ1-6	15	ASSPWTTFFYNSPLH
TRBV7-8	TRBJ2-7	14	ASSLGVAGGVYEQY
TRBV10-3	TRBJ2-2	12	AISESANTGELF
TRBV5-6	TRBJ2-5	13	ASSLGTGVAETQY
TRBV30	TRBJ1-5	14	AWSRPETRSNQPQH
TRBV6-4	TRBJ1-5	11	ASSAGTNQPQH
TRBV7-2	TRBJ2-1	12	ASSPGTAMDEQF
TRBV28	TRBJ2-5	15	ASVPGLAGGPMETQY
TRBV27	TRBJ1-5	11	ASSLRGAQPQH
TRBV4-3	TRBJ1-2	13	ASSQDAVSNYGYT
TRBV10-3	TRBJ2-1	13	AITPSGRSFNEQF
TRBV4-1	TRBJ2-5	15	ASTWGGAGGLQETQY
TRBV6-6	TRBJ1-5	11	ASSWDRDQPQH
TRBV6-1	TRBJ2-2	15	ASSVIALQGVAGELF